This is a list of T cell receptor beta chains from one sample in a study of T cell responses to AZD1222 COVID-19 vaccine. Assay used: immunoSEQ multiplex PCR; TCRdb lists only in-frame clones, some missing. The sample holds approximately 28,000 clones; about nine tenths are singletons and the top ten take 7.5% to 10%. The sample was peripheral blood, taken 28 days after the second AZD1222 dose. These receptors came from an adult who received the AZD1222 COVID-19 vaccine. Each CDR3 is given with its conserved first and last residue. A D gene is named only where the DNA matches it firmly. A row's size may be missing; if present it is once, few, many or a size class.

clone size: .
D gene: .
CDR3 length: 16
J gene: TRBJ2-6
V gene: TRBV11-2
CDR3 DNA: TGTGCCAGCAGCTTACTAATGTCTTCTGGGGCCAACGTCCTGACTTTC
CDR3 protein: CASSLLMSSGANVLTF

clone size: .
D gene: .
CDR3 length: 12
J gene: TRBJ2-1
V gene: TRBV5-4
CDR3 DNA: TGTGCCAGCAGCTCCATTGGGGGTGAGCAGTTCTTC
CDR3 protein: CASSSIGGEQFF

clone size: .
D gene: TRBD1
CDR3 length: 15
J gene: TRBJ2-4
V gene: TRBV7-6
CDR3 DNA: TGTGCCAGCAGCTTAGAGACAGGGGATGGGAGCATTCAGTACTTC
CDR3 protein: CASSLETGDGSIQYF

clone size: once
D gene: .
CDR3 length: 14
J gene: TRBJ2-3
V gene: TRBV2
CDR3 DNA: TGTGCCAGCAACGGGTTCCGCGGGACAGATACGCAGTATTTT
CDR3 protein: CASNGFRGTDTQYF

clone size: .
D gene: TRBD1
CDR3 length: 15
J gene: TRBJ1-6
V gene: TRBV15
CDR3 DNA: TGTGCCACCAGCAGGGTGGACAGGGGAACTTCACCCCTCCACTTT
CDR3 protein: CATSRVDRGTSPLHF

clone size: .
D gene: .
CDR3 length: 15
J gene: TRBJ1-5
V gene: TRBV19
CDR3 DNA: TGTGCCAGTAGTATGTCCGGGGGACGCAATCAGCCCCAGCATTTT
CDR3 protein: CASSMSGGRNQPQHF

clone size: .
D gene: .
CDR3 length: 13
J gene: TRBJ1-1
V gene: TRBV12-3/TRBV12-4
CDR3 DNA: TGTGCCAGCAGTTTAGGGGGGCCCCCTGAAGCTTTCTTT
CDR3 protein: CASSLGGPPEAFF

clone size: .
D gene: .
CDR3 length: 13
J gene: TRBJ1-1
V gene: TRBV10-3
CDR3 DNA: TGTGCCAGCACTATTCAGGGGAGCGCTGAAGCTTTCTTT
CDR3 protein: CASTIQGSAEAFF

clone size: .
D gene: .
CDR3 length: 14
J gene: TRBJ1-2
V gene: TRBV14
CDR3 DNA: TGTGCCAGCAGCCAAGATCGGGGTAGTTATGGCTACACCTTC
CDR3 protein: CASSQDRGSYGYTF

clone size: .
D gene: .
CDR3 length: 14
J gene: TRBJ2-1
V gene: TRBV7-3
CDR3 DNA: TGTGCCAGCAGCCGAGGGGGACCTTACAATGAGCAGTTCTTC
CDR3 protein: CASSRGGPYNEQFF

clone size: .
D gene: TRBD1
CDR3 length: 15
J gene: TRBJ1-1
V gene: TRBV5-4
CDR3 DNA: TGTGCCAGCAGCTTGGTTCACAGGGGGAACACTGAAGCTTTCTTT
CDR3 protein: CASSLVHRGNTEAFF

clone size: once
D gene: .
CDR3 length: 15
J gene: TRBJ1-5
V gene: TRBV3-1/TRBV3-2
CDR3 DNA: TGTGCCAGCAGCCAAGGGGCTGGGAAGTATCAGCCCCAGCATTTT
CDR3 protein: CASSQGAGKYQPQHF

clone size: once
D gene: .
CDR3 length: 14
J gene: TRBJ1-2
V gene: TRBV6-5
CDR3 DNA: TGTGCCAGCCTCACTTCTCTGAACCGGGGGGGCTACACCTTC
CDR3 protein: CASLTSLNRGGYTF

clone size: .
D gene: .
CDR3 length: 17
J gene: TRBJ1-2
V gene: TRBV27
CDR3 DNA: TGTGCCAGCACCCAAGGGGGGAATAATCTACTGGGTCTCGGCTACACCTTC
CDR3 protein: CASTQGGNNLLGLGYTF

clone size: .
D gene: TRBD1
CDR3 length: 15
J gene: TRBJ2-7
V gene: TRBV6-5
CDR3 DNA: TGTGCCAGCAGTTACTCCGGGACAGGGAACTACGAGCAGTACTTC
CDR3 protein: CASSYSGTGNYEQYF

clone size: .
D gene: .
CDR3 length: 14
J gene: TRBJ1-6
V gene: TRBV5-6
CDR3 DNA: TGTGCCAGCATCTCCCGCGGAAGTTATTCACCCCTCCACTTT
CDR3 protein: CASISRGSYSPLHF

clone size: .
D gene: .
CDR3 length: 13
J gene: TRBJ2-1
V gene: TRBV10-3
CDR3 DNA: TGTGCCATCAATTCGGGACTCGACAATGAGCAGTTCTTC
CDR3 protein: CAINSGLDNEQFF

clone size: .
D gene: TRBD1
CDR3 length: 14
J gene: TRBJ1-6
V gene: TRBV7-3
CDR3 DNA: TGTGCCAGCAGATCCGACAGGGCTAATTCACCCCTCCACTTT
CDR3 protein: CASRSDRANSPLHF

clone size: .
D gene: TRBD2
CDR3 length: 16
J gene: TRBJ2-5
V gene: TRBV11-1
CDR3 DNA: TGTGCCAGCAGCCAAAGGTCTAGCGGGGAGAGGGAGACCCAGTACTTC
CDR3 protein: CASSQRSSGERETQYF

clone size: once
D gene: .
CDR3 length: 13
J gene: TRBJ1-2
V gene: TRBV7-2
CDR3 DNA: TGTGCCAGCAGCCAATCCCAAAACTATGGCTACACCTTC
CDR3 protein: CASSQSQNYGYTF

clone size: .
D gene: .
CDR3 length: 15
J gene: TRBJ2-2
V gene: TRBV27
CDR3 DNA: TGTGCCAGCAGTTTCGGCAACGCAGGGTCCGGGGAGCTGTTTTTT
CDR3 protein: CASSFGNAGSGELFF

clone size: .
D gene: .
CDR3 length: 16
J gene: TRBJ1-4
V gene: TRBV28
CDR3 DNA: TGTGCCAGCAGTTCTCAACGAGGGGAATCTAATGAAAAACTGTTTTTT
CDR3 protein: CASSSQRGESNEKLFF

clone size: .
D gene: .
CDR3 length: 13
J gene: TRBJ2-7
V gene: TRBV4-3
CDR3 DNA: TGCGCCAGCAGCCAAGAAGGGGGCTACGAGCAGTACTTC
CDR3 protein: CASSQEGGYEQYF

clone size: .
D gene: TRBD2
CDR3 length: 15
J gene: TRBJ2-1
V gene: TRBV19
CDR3 DNA: TGTGCCAGTGGTCCCAGGACTAGCGGCTACAATGAGCAGTTCTTC
CDR3 protein: CASGPRTSGYNEQFF

clone size: .
D gene: .
CDR3 length: 14
J gene: TRBJ1-6
V gene: TRBV7-2
CDR3 DNA: TGTGCCAGCAGCTACAGGGTTAATAATTCACCCCTCCACTTT
CDR3 protein: CASSYRVNNSPLHF

clone size: .
D gene: TRBD2
CDR3 length: 15
J gene: TRBJ2-2
V gene: TRBV9
CDR3 DNA: TGTGCCAGCAGCGTAGGAGCGGGAGGGGCCGGGGAGCTGTTTTTT
CDR3 protein: CASSVGAGGAGELFF

clone size: .
D gene: .
CDR3 length: 13
J gene: TRBJ1-2
V gene: TRBV6-2/TRBV6-3
CDR3 DNA: TGTGCCAGCAGCCACCGACGGAACTATGGCTACACCTTC
CDR3 protein: CASSHRRNYGYTF

clone size: .
D gene: .
CDR3 length: 16
J gene: TRBJ1-1
V gene: TRBV7-6
CDR3 DNA: TGTGCCAGCGGGGCGGAAGGGTCACGCCGGAACACTGAAGCTTTCTTT
CDR3 protein: CASGAEGSRRNTEAFF

clone size: .
D gene: TRBD1
CDR3 length: 13
J gene: TRBJ1-2
V gene: TRBV4-3
CDR3 DNA: TGCGCCAGCAGCCGCCAACGGGACAGGGGATCCACCTTC
CDR3 protein: CASSRQRDRGSTF

clone size: .
D gene: TRBD1
CDR3 length: 14
J gene: TRBJ1-1
V gene: TRBV6-1
CDR3 DNA: TGTGCCAGCAGTGAATATTTAGGGGACAGGGGAGGTTTCTTT
CDR3 protein: CASSEYLGDRGGFF

clone size: .
D gene: .
CDR3 length: 13
J gene: TRBJ2-2
V gene: TRBV5-5
CDR3 DNA: TGTGCCAGCAGCGGGAGGTTGGCCGGGGAGCTGTTTTTT
CDR3 protein: CASSGRLAGELFF

clone size: .
D gene: TRBD1
CDR3 length: 16
J gene: TRBJ1-5
V gene: TRBV5-1
CDR3 DNA: TGCGCCAGCAGCGCGACAGGGGGCCCTGGAAATCAGCCCCAGCATTTT
CDR3 protein: CASSATGGPGNQPQHF

clone size: .
D gene: .
CDR3 length: 13
J gene: TRBJ2-1
V gene: TRBV6-5
CDR3 DNA: TGTGCCAGCAGTTACGTAGAAAACAATGAGCAGTTCTTC
CDR3 protein: CASSYVENNEQFF

clone size: .
D gene: .
CDR3 length: 12
J gene: TRBJ1-2
V gene: TRBV3-1/TRBV3-2
CDR3 DNA: TGTGCCAGCAGCGGCCCAAACTATGGCTACACCTTC
CDR3 protein: CASSGPNYGYTF

clone size: .
D gene: .
CDR3 length: 15
J gene: TRBJ2-5
V gene: TRBV5-4
CDR3 DNA: TGTGCCAGCAGCTTGGGTAGCCGCTACCAAGAGACCCAGTACTTC
CDR3 protein: CASSLGSRYQETQYF

clone size: .
D gene: TRBD2
CDR3 length: 17
J gene: TRBJ2-7
V gene: TRBV7-2
CDR3 DNA: TGTGCCAGCAGCCCCATGGGGGGTAGCGGGAGCTCCTACGAGCAGTACTTC
CDR3 protein: CASSPMGGSGSSYEQYF

clone size: .
D gene: TRBD2
CDR3 length: 15
J gene: TRBJ2-1
V gene: TRBV2
CDR3 DNA: TGTGCCAGCAGTTCCAGCGGGAGCTCCTACAATGAGCAGTTCTTC
CDR3 protein: CASSSSGSSYNEQFF

clone size: .
D gene: .
CDR3 length: 14
J gene: TRBJ1-1
V gene: TRBV28
CDR3 DNA: TGTGCCAGCAGTTTAATTGTCAGGACCTCGGGAGCTTTCTTT
CDR3 protein: CASSLIVRTSGAFF

clone size: .
D gene: .
CDR3 length: 13
J gene: TRBJ1-2
V gene: TRBV27
CDR3 DNA: TGTGCCAGCAGTTTATCGAAACTGAAAGGCTACACCTTC
CDR3 protein: CASSLSKLKGYTF

clone size: .
D gene: .
CDR3 length: 12
J gene: TRBJ2-7
V gene: TRBV3-1/TRBV3-2
CDR3 DNA: TGTGCCAGCAGCCAAGCCTCCTACGAGCAGTACTTC
CDR3 protein: CASSQASYEQYF

clone size: few
D gene: .
CDR3 length: 14
J gene: TRBJ2-1
V gene: TRBV30
CDR3 DNA: TGTGCCTGGAGTGTACTGAGCGGTTACAATGAGCAGTTCTTC
CDR3 protein: CAWSVLSGYNEQFF

clone size: .
D gene: TRBD1
CDR3 length: 15
J gene: TRBJ2-7
V gene: TRBV28
CDR3 DNA: TGTGCCAGCAGGCCCACCGGGACAGGGGGAGACGAGCAGTACTTC
CDR3 protein: CASRPTGTGGDEQYF

clone size: .
D gene: .
CDR3 length: 16
J gene: TRBJ2-3
V gene: TRBV21-1
CDR3 DNA: TGTGCCAGCAGCAATCTTTCCGGGAGTAGCACAGATACGCAGTATTTT
CDR3 protein: CASSNLSGSSTDTQYF

clone size: once
D gene: .
CDR3 length: 17
J gene: TRBJ2-2
V gene: TRBV5-1
CDR3 DNA: TGCGCCAGCAGCTCTTTGACTGACTGGCAGTTAAAGGGGGAGCTGTTTTTT
CDR3 protein: CASSSLTDWQLKGELFF

clone size: .
D gene: .
CDR3 length: 14
J gene: TRBJ2-7
V gene: TRBV28
CDR3 DNA: TGTGCCAGCAGAGATCAGGGGGGCTTTGAAGAGCAGTACTTC
CDR3 protein: CASRDQGGFEEQYF